This T cell receptor (beta chain) was recorded in a study of blood T cell repertoires in COVID-19. Background on the study: From T cells, B-cell-depleted T cells, or PBMCs came the material, which was cDNA or gDNA.

V dropped 2 bases and J dropped 2 bases, with 5 bases sitting between them. The germline V gene encodes CDR1 SGHDT and CDR2 YYEEEE. The CDR3 length is 13 residues. Produced via immunoSEQ multiplex PCR; TCRdb's table is partial and in-frame only. The repertoire holds about 460,000 clones, with 80% to 90% as singletons. The TCR sequence derives from a woman aged 60-75 years who had recovered from COVID-19. Sequencing was done on a sample of PBMCs or T cells enriched from blood (not recorded which). V is TRBV5-6 and J is TRBJ1-3; possible D gene TRBD1, 5 bases. The CDR3 sequence: CASSLQAGNTIYF. In DNA, the CDR3 is TGTGCCAGCAGCTTACAGGCTGGAAACACCATATATTTT. Variable domain in full (rest from reference TRBV5-6 and TRBJ1-3): DAGVTQSPTHLIKTRGQQVTLRCSPKSGHDTVSWYQQALGQGPQFIFQYYEEEERQRGNFPDRFSGHQFPNYSSELNVNALLLGDSALYLCASSLQAGNTIYFGEGSWLTVV.